This entry describes one T cell receptor beta chain. Its antigen is still unknown. The whole isolated RNA underwent reverse transcription, so sequencing captured expressed TCRB transcripts. Produced via immunoSEQ multiplex PCR; TCRdb's table is partial and in-frame only. The repertoire holds over 500,000 clones, with around 15% as singletons. Sorted cells reached over 98% purity in every population. The sample originates from a study of beta chain features in type 1 diabetes. The CDR3 sequence is 11 residues long. Germline-derived CDR1 and CDR2 are SQVTM and ANQGSEA. V was cut by 5 bases and J by 6 bases, with 10 bases left in between. General study results and limits: Type 1 diabetes patients showed a moderate but significant shortening of TCRB CDR3s in all four CD4+ subsets.

The sequencing sample was made of naive CD4+ T cells from blood. The source of this sequence is a man aged 18 to 29 in good health. The rearrangement joins TRBV29-1 to TRBJ1-1; D is undetermined. The CDR3 DNA reads as TGCAGCGTTTATGAAGGGTCTGAAGCTTTCTTT. This gives the protein CSVYEGSEAFF.